Shown below are 22 T cell receptor beta chains from a single sample sequenced in a study of blood T cell repertoires in COVID-19 (dated by TCRdb to the early 2020s). The library was obtained by the immunoSEQ multiplex PCR assay. The clones in this table, taken by TCRdb from immuneACCESS, are in-frame only. Not every clone is retained; where verified, under half of the shortfall comes from an unresolved V gene, and the cause of the rest is unknown. Counted in this sample were around 140,000 clones; roughly 80% of them appeared once. The leading ten clones occupy 17% of the sample. The sequenced sample consisted of peripheral blood. The receptors stem from a woman aged 80 or over with acute or convalescent COVID-19.

The chain recombines TRBV18 with TRBJ2-7, with 8 bases that match TRBD2. V trimming: 1 base; J trimming: 0 bases; junction bases outside the gene matches: 2. In germline, CDR1 is KGHSH, CDR2 LQKENI. The CDR3 consists of 15 residues. Here the CDR3 DNA reads TGTGCCAGCTCACCACAAGCGGGGGCCTCCTACGAGCAGTACTTC. Translated: CASSPQAGASYEQYF. Based on the CDR3 plus reference TRBV18 and TRBJ2-7, the full variable domain is NAGVMQNPRHLVRRRGQEARLRCSPMKGHSHVYWYRQLPEEGLKFMVYLQKENIIDESGMPKERFSAEFPKEGPSILRIQQVVRGDSAAYFCASSPQAGASYEQYFGPGTRLTVT.

The genes are TRBV5-6 and TRBJ1-1, with no clear D. The V end was cut by 2 bases, the J end by 0 bases, with 8 bases between. The CDR3 is 14 amino acids. The germline V gene encodes CDR1 SGHDT and CDR2 YYEEEE. CDR3 residues: CASSFGAVNTEAFF. CDR3 coding DNA: TGTGCCAGCAGCTTTGGTGCGGTGAACACTGAAGCTTTCTTT.

V usage is TRBV2 and J usage is TRBJ2-6; D is unresolved. Deletions cut 7 bases from V and 2 bases from J, with 9 bases between. CDR3 length: 14 amino acids. Germline CDR1 and CDR2: SNHLY and FYNNEI. CDR3 sequence (DNA): TGTGCCAGCACTGGCCAGGCTGGGGCCAACGTCCTGACTTTC. Its protein is CASTGQAGANVLTF.

The genes are TRBV30 and TRBJ2-5; possible D gene TRBD2, 5 bases. Germline V CDR1 and CDR2: GTSNPN, SVGIG (reference sequence). V gave up 3 bases and J gave up 2 bases, with 10 bases separating them. The length of the CDR3 is 13 residues. CDR3 residues: CAWSFGGQETQYF. CDR3 nucleotides: TGTGCCTGGAGCTTCGGAGGTCAAGAGACCCAGTACTTC.

V and J are TRBV5-4 and TRBJ2-7, with TRBD1 identical over 10 bases. This CDR3 is built from 13 residues. Germline V lookup: CDR1 SGHNT, CDR2 YYREEE (reference sequence). The junction had 1 base not matched to a gene; V was cut back by 3 bases and J by 4 bases. The DNA for the CDR3 is TGTGCCAGCAGCTGGGGACAGGGGTACGAGCAGTACTTC. Translated, it gives CASSWGQGYEQYF.

The sample holds one count of this clone. The chain has TRBV6-1 and TRBJ2-7, with a possible D match to TRBD2 (5 bases). The length of the CDR3 is 15 residues. V lost 1 base, J lost 0 bases, and 10 bases lay in between. CDR1 and CDR2 from the germline V gene are MNHNS and SASEGT. This chain's CDR3 is CASSEGPGNSYEQYF. The CDR3 coding sequence is TGTGCCAGCAGTGAAGGTCCGGGAAACTCCTACGAGCAGTACTTC.

The count of this clone is one. The chain uses TRBV14 and TRBJ2-7; 12 nucleotides agree with TRBD2. This CDR3 spans 15 amino acids. Germline assignment: CDR1 SGHDN and CDR2 FVKESK. Trimming at V came to 2 bases and at J to 5 bases, leaving 4 bases not matched to a gene. The CDR3 loop reads CASSQQLAGGNEQYF. DNA of the CDR3: TGTGCCAGCAGCCAACAACTAGCGGGAGGTAACGAGCAGTACTTC.

The chain carries TRBV5-5 and TRBJ2-5; 10 bases agree with TRBD1. This CDR3 comprises 16 residues. From germline, CDR1 is SGHKS and CDR2 YYEKEE (reference sequence). V shed 3 bases, J shed 5 bases, and the junction held 10 bases outside the gene matches. CDR3: CASSWRPGQGWETQYF. Written as DNA, the CDR3 is TGTGCCAGCAGCTGGCGTCCGGGACAGGGGTGGGAGACCCAGTACTTC.

Remarks on this clone: One end of the junction is discordant with germline, which a read error may explain. The genes are TRBV7-7 and TRBJ2-2; D possibly corresponds to TRBD2 (5 bases). The germline gives CDR1 SSHAT, CDR2 FNYEAQ (reference sequence). The CDR3 is 13 amino acids. Here the CDR3 DNA reads TGTGCTAGCAGCGCGACACTAGTCGGGGAGCTGTTTTTT. Its translation: CASSATLVGELFF.

Only one count was recorded for this clone. The chain carries TRBV5-1 and TRBJ2-7; unclear D gene. V lost 0 bases, J lost 3 bases, and 7 bases lay in between. In germline, CDR1 is SGHRS, CDR2 YFSETQ. The CDR3 spans 13 residues. The CDR3 region has the DNA TGCGCCAGCAGCTTGGACACATTCTACGAGCAGTACTTC. It encodes CASSLDTFYEQYF.

To note about this clone: Other DNA sequences of this sample code for an identical CDR3. The CDR3 nucleotides are TGTGCCAGCAGCCGGGACAGGGGGTCCTACGAGCAGTACTTC. Translating it yields CASSRDRGSYEQYF. The chain has TRBV7-8 and TRBJ2-7; 11 positions match TRBD1. The V segment lost 5 bases and the J segment 1 base; nucleotides outside the gene matches: 1. Per the germline V gene, CDR1 is SGHVS and CDR2 is FQNEAQ. The length of the CDR3 is 14 residues.

Concerning this clone itself: The junction departs from the called germline gene at one end, perhaps through a read error. This chain links TRBV5-6 with TRBJ2-7, with D perhaps TRBD1 (5 bases). Germline V gives CDR1 SGHDT, CDR2 YYEEEE. The CDR3 consists of 13 residues. The CDR3 nucleotides read TGTGCCAGCAGTTTGGACAATTCCTACGAGCAGTACTTC. This sequence encodes CASSLDNSYEQYF. Based on the CDR3 plus reference TRBV5-6 and TRBJ2-7, the full variable domain is DAGVTQSPTHLIKTRGQQVTLRCSPKSGHDTVSWYQQALGQGPQFIFQYYEEEERQRGNFPDRFSGHQFPNYSSELNVNALLLGDSALYLCASSLDNSYEQYFGPGTRLTVT.

The chain couples TRBV2 to TRBJ1-1; 7 bases line up with TRBD1. Germline-derived CDR1 and CDR2 are SNHLY and FYNNEI. This CDR3 has 14 amino acids. V was pared by 4 bases and J by 1 base, with 3 bases of the junction left unmatched. The CDR3 coding sequence is TGTGCCAGCAGTGCCGGGACAGAGAACACTGAAGCTTTCTTT. It translates to CASSAGTENTEAFF.

The V gene is TRBV19, the J gene TRBJ2-6; the D gene is possibly TRBD1 (5 bases). V lost 8 bases to trimming and J lost 0 bases, with 14 bases between them. Germline V gene lookup returns CDR1 LNHDA and CDR2 SQIVND (reference sequence). The CDR3 length is 16 residues. The CDR3 loop is CASQDIPLSGANVLTF. DNA for the CDR3: TGTGCCAGTCAGGACATTCCGCTCTCTGGGGCCAACGTCCTGACTTTC. The full variable domain, completed using reference TRBV19 and TRBJ2-6, is DGGITQSPKYLFRKEGQNVTLSCEQNLNHDAMYWYRQDPGQGLRLIYYSQIVNDFQKGDIAEGYSVSREKKESFPLTVTSAQKNPTAFYLCASQDIPLSGANVLTFGAGSRLTVL.

The V and J genes are TRBV18 and TRBJ2-1; the D gene is possibly TRBD1 (6 bases). This CDR3 is built from 15 residues. Trimming took 3 bases from V and 1 from J, leaving 10 bases between them. The germline V gene encodes CDR1 KGHSH and CDR2 LQKENI. Here the CDR3 reads CASSPQGTSYNEQFF. CDR3 DNA sequence: TGTGCCAGCTCACCTCAAGGGACATCCTACAATGAGCAGTTCTTC.

The rearrangement uses TRBV5-1 and TRBJ1-3; D remains ambiguous. Trimming removed 4 bases from V and 0 bases from J, with 8 bases in between. The V gene's germline CDR1 is SGHRS and CDR2 YFSETQ. CDR3 length: 14 residues. The CDR3 DNA reads TGCGCCAGCAGCCCCCAGATCTCTGGAAACACCATATATTTT. Translating it yields CASSPQISGNTIYF.

The chain has TRBV29-1 and TRBJ2-1, with D unclear. The germline V gene encodes CDR1 SQVTM and CDR2 ANQGSEA. V was trimmed by 4 bases and J by 1 base, leaving 5 bases between them. The CDR3 is 12 residues long. In DNA form, the CDR3 reads TGCAGCGTTGGGGCTTCCTACAATGAGCAGTTCTTC. Protein sequence: CSVGASYNEQFF.

The chain combines TRBV6-4 with TRBJ1-6, with D hard to call. The CDR3 runs to 13 residues. Looked up from germline, CDR1 is MRHNA and CDR2 is SNTAGT. Trimming took off 8 bases at V and 10 bases at J, with 15 bases between the two ends. The CDR3 coding sequence is TGTGCCAGCGGAAAGGAGTTTGGATCACCCCTCCACTTT. This codes for CASGKEFGSPLHF.

The gene calls are TRBV6-5 and TRBJ1-2; 8 positions match TRBD1. J lost 7 bases, V lost 6 bases, and 7 bases had no gene match. The CDR3 totals 13 residues. The germline V gene has CDR1 MNHEY and CDR2 SVGAGI. The CDR3 DNA sequence: TGTGCCAGCAGGTACAGGGGGAAGGTTGGCTACACCTTC. Its protein product is CASRYRGKVGYTF.

The V and J genes are TRBV5-1 and TRBJ2-5, with 7 bases identical to TRBD2. Per the germline V gene, CDR1 is SGHRS and CDR2 is YFSETQ. CDR3 length equals 14 residues. Trimming cost V 4 bases and J 3 bases; bases outside gene matches: 6. The CDR3 spells CASSPGRGKETQYF. In DNA, the CDR3 is TGCGCCAGCAGCCCGGGGCGGGGGAAAGAGACCCAGTACTTC.

In nucleotides, the CDR3 is TGTGCCAGCAGCGTAGACGGGGGAAGGCCCCAGCATTTT. Translated, it gives CASSVDGGRPQHF. The chain joins TRBV9 to TRBJ1-5; D might be TRBD1 (5 bases). This CDR3 region has 13 residues. Looked up from germline, CDR1 is SGDLS and CDR2 is YYNGEE. V lost 0 bases, J lost 9 bases, and 10 bases lay in between. Complete variable domain (other parts from reference TRBV9 and TRBJ1-5): DSGVTQTPKHLITATGQRVTLRCSPRSGDLSVYWYQQSLDQGLQFLIQYYNGEERAKGNILERFSAQQFPDLHSELNLSSLELGDSALYFCASSVDGGRPQHFGDGTRLSIL.

This clone was seen a few times. V and J are TRBV2 and TRBJ1-1; TRBD1 might be the D (5 bases). Trimming took 3 bases from V and 1 from J, leaving 9 bases between them. Per germline, CDR1 SNHLY and CDR2 FYNNEI. This CDR3 spans 14 amino acids. DNA for the CDR3: TGTGCCAGCAGTGACCAGGGAGGGAACACTGAAGCTTTCTTT. As protein: CASSDQGGNTEAFF.